The 16 T cell receptor beta chains below were found in one sample sequenced in a study of CD8 T cell repertoires and HIV-1 epitope variants. The method was immunoSEQ multiplex PCR; TCRdb's version includes in-frame clones alone and lacks a portion of them. Of several thousand clones listed, 60% to 70% were seen once; the top ten hold 35% to 55%. These TCRs' antigens remain unknown. The material sequenced was cultured CD8+ T cells derived from PBMCs. Receptor source: a male donor with HIV.

The gene calls are TRBV6-6 and TRBJ2-1; TRBD2 matches 10 bases. Trimming at V came to 5 bases and at J to 9 bases, leaving 10 bases not matched to a gene. Germline lookup yields CDR1 MNHNY and CDR2 SVGAGI (reference sequence). The CDR3 runs 15 residues. The CDR3 reads CASSILAGAPVEQFF. The DNA for the CDR3 is TGTGCCAGCAGTATCCTAGCGGGAGCACCTGTTGAGCAGTTCTTC.

This rearrangement joins TRBV13 to TRBJ2-1; tentatively, D is TRBD2 (5 bases). Germline values: CDR1 PRHDT, CDR2 FYEKMQ (reference sequence). The V gene lost 5 bases and the J gene lost 4 bases, with 9 bases spanning the gap. The CDR3 spans 13 residues. The CDR3 loop is CASSPRRYNEQFF. CDR3 nucleotides: TGTGCCAGCAGCCCCAGGAGGTACAATGAGCAGTTCTTC.

This clone was seen a few times. V is TRBV7-8 and J is TRBJ2-6; tentatively, D is TRBD2 (6 bases). From germline, CDR1 is SGHVS and CDR2 FQNEAQ. V gave up 1 base and J gave up 0 bases, with 13 bases separating them. There are 18 residues in the CDR3. CDR3: CASSLVGLDFSGANVLTF. For the CDR3, the DNA is TGTGCCAGCAGCTTAGTGGGACTCGACTTCTCTGGGGCCAACGTCCTGACTTTC.

V usage is TRBV7-2 and J usage is TRBJ2-5; D may be TRBD2 (6 bases). The V end was cut by 3 bases, the J end by 5 bases, with 13 bases between. There are 14 residues in the CDR3. Per the germline V gene, CDR1 is SGHTA and CDR2 is FQGNSA. The CDR3 sequence is CASSFGGFGETQYF. CDR3 sequence (DNA): TGTGCCAGCAGCTTTGGAGGGTTCGGGGAGACCCAGTACTTC.

The V and J genes are TRBV5-1 and TRBJ2-7, with TRBD2 as a possible D gene (6 bases). V was shortened by 3 bases and J by 3 bases, with 13 bases between the two germline ends. The CDR3 has 14 amino acids. Germline CDR1 reads SGHRS; CDR2 reads YFSETQ. The DNA of the CDR3 is TGCGCCAGCAGCTCCGCGGGACCTAACTACGAGCAGTACTTC. Its protein is CASSSAGPNYEQYF.

This clone was found a few times. The V call is TRBV5-6, the J call TRBJ1-4, with 7 bases identical to TRBD1. Germline lookup yields CDR1 SGHDT and CDR2 YYEEEE. The CDR3 contains 17 residues. V shed 2 bases and J 0 bases; nucleotides not matched to a gene: 7. The CDR3 sequence is CASSLTAGTATNEKLFF. The DNA of the CDR3 is TGTGCCAGCAGCTTAACCGCCGGGACAGCAACTAATGAAAAACTGTTTTTT.

In its sample, this clone was seen a few times. This rearrangement joins TRBV9 to TRBJ1-5, with D possibly being TRBD1 (5 bases). CDR1 and CDR2 from the germline V gene are SGDLS and YYNGEE. V was pared by 4 bases and J by 3 bases, with 14 bases between. The CDR3 is made up of 15 amino acids. CDR3 bases: TGTGCCAGCAGCCTAGACGGGGGATCCAATCAGCCCCAGCATTTT. Protein: CASSLDGGSNQPQHF.

This clone is medium-sized by share. This chain uses TRBV11-3 with TRBJ2-7; D is ambiguous. The CDR3 is 13 amino acids. Germline CDR1 SGHNT, CDR2 YENEEA. The V and J ends lost 2 bases and 5 bases respectively, with 10 bases between them. CDR3 protein: CASSLTRWDEQYF. In nucleotides, the CDR3 is TGTGCCAGCAGCTTAACACGGTGGGACGAGCAGTACTTC.

The chain has TRBV11-1 and TRBJ2-3; D uncertain. This CDR3 has 16 residues. The V end was cut by 1 base, the J end by 2 bases, with 13 bases between. Germline loops: CDR1 SGHAT, CDR2 FQDESV (reference sequence). CDR3 amino acids: CASSLVPSLTTDTQYF. In DNA form, the CDR3 reads TGTGCCAGCAGCTTAGTCCCTAGTCTTACCACAGATACGCAGTATTTT.

The V call is TRBV6-5, the J call TRBJ2-7; D may be TRBD1 (5 bases). This CDR3 region has 14 residues. CDR1 and CDR2 (germline): MNHEY, SVGAGI. V lost 5 bases and J 0 bases, leaving 11 bases between the germline ends. The CDR3 DNA reads as TGTGCCAGCAGTGATCAGGGAAGCTCCTACGAGCAGTACTTC. This translates into CASSDQGSSYEQYF.

The chain couples TRBV14 to TRBJ2-3, with TRBD2 matching 8 bases. This CDR3 has 17 residues. Germline-derived CDR1 and CDR2 are SGHDN and FVKESK. V was clipped by 1 base and J by 1 base; unmatched bases: 7. The DNA for the CDR3 is TGTGCCAGCAGCCAAGTTAGGACTAGCTTCGGCACAGATACGCAGTATTTT. This sequence encodes CASSQVRTSFGTDTQYF. The full variable domain, completed using reference TRBV14 and TRBJ2-3, is EAGVTQFPSHSVIEKGQTVTLRCDPISGHDNLYWYRRVMGKEIKFLLHFVKESKQDESGMPNNRFLAERTGGTYSTLKVQPAELEDSGVYFCASSQVRTSFGTDTQYFGPGTRLTVL.

The chain has TRBV7-8 and TRBJ2-1; D is perhaps TRBD1 (5 bases). Trimming took 3 bases from V and 8 from J, leaving 8 bases between them. This CDR3 comprises 12 residues. CDR1 and CDR2 (germline): SGHVS, FQNEAQ. CDR3: CASSFRVDEQFF. The CDR3 coding sequence is TGTGCCAGCAGCTTCAGGGTAGATGAGCAGTTCTTC. The full variable domain, rest sourced from reference TRBV7-8 and TRBJ2-1, is GAGVSQSPRYKVAKRGQDVALRCDPISGHVSLFWYQQALGQGPEFLTYFQNEAQLDKSGLPSDRFFAERPEGSVSTLKIQRTQQEDSAVYLCASSFRVDEQFFGPGTRLTVL.

The genes are TRBV19 and TRBJ2-7, with TRBD1 matching 10 bases. Unmatched junction bases numbered 4, after V lost 3 bases and J lost 5 bases. From germline, CDR1 is LNHDA and CDR2 SQIVND (reference sequence). This CDR3 comprises 14 residues. The CDR3 region is CASSILGTGDEQYF. Here the CDR3 DNA reads TGTGCCAGTAGTATTCTCGGGACAGGGGACGAGCAGTACTTC.

The chain carries TRBV19 and TRBJ2-1; 13 bases are a match to TRBD2. The CDR3 has 15 residues. The trim removed 5 bases at V and 8 bases at J, leaving 6 bases unmatched. Germline V gives CDR1 LNHDA, CDR2 SQIVND (reference sequence). CDR3 nucleotides: TGTGCCAGTAGTGGGAGGGGACTAGCGGGATATGAGCAGTTCTTC. Amino acid sequence: CASSGRGLAGYEQFF.

The chain couples TRBV6-6 to TRBJ1-2, with D unclear. Germline loops: CDR1 MNHNY, CDR2 SVGAGI (reference sequence). The V end was cut by 0 bases, the J end by 2 bases, with 7 bases between. CDR3 size: 14 residues. The CDR3 nucleotides read TGTGCCAGCAGTTACTCGGGCGGGAACTATGGCTACACCTTC. This encodes CASSYSGGNYGYTF.

This clone was detected only a few times. This chain uses TRBV5-6 with TRBJ2-1, with D possibly TRBD2 on 6 matching bases. Per the germline V gene, CDR1 is SGHDT and CDR2 is YYEEEE. This CDR3 region has 17 residues. Deletions cut 0 bases from V and 4 bases from J, with 17 bases between. The CDR3 region has the DNA TGTGCCAGCAGCTTGGGAGGAGGTAGCGGACCGTACAATGAGCAGTTCTTC. It codes for CASSLGGGSGPYNEQFF.